This TCR beta chain was sequenced during a study of T cell responses to AZD1222 COVID-19 vaccine. Notes on this clone: Antigen specificity is unknown.

Findings and caveats of the study: Mostly white British, mostly female donors; authors suggested clonal diversity may be underestimated. Seropositive AZD1222 recipients at baseline numbered only five or six.

Sequenced by immunoSEQ multiplex PCR; TCRdb stores in-frame clones only, minus some. Altogether approximately 110,000 clones are present, more than 85% being singletons, with the ten largest covering approximately 1.2%. Germline CDR1 SGHAT, CDR2 FQNNGV. CDR3 length equals 14 residues. Unmatched junction bases numbered 0, after V lost 3 bases and J lost 2 bases. The gene calls are TRBV11-2 and TRBJ2-5; 10 bases fit TRBD1. The TCR originated in an adult in good health. Here the sequenced sample was peripheral blood, taken on day 0 of AZD1222 vaccination. The CDR3 loop reads CASSLGQGQETQYF. The CDR3 bases are TGTGCCAGCAGCTTGGGACAGGGGCAAGAGACCCAGTACTTC.